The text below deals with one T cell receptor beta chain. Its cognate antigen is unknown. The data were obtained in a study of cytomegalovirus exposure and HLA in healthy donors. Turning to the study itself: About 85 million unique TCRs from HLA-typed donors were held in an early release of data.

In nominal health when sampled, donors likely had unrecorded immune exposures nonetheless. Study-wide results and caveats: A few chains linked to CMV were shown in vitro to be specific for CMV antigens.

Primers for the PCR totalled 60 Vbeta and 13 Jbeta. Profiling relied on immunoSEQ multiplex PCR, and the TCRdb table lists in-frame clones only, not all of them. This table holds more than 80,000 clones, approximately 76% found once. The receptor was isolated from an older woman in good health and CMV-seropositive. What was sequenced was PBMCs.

CDR3 nucleotide sequence: TGTGCCAGCAGCTTGACCTTGGGAGGGAAAGAGACCCAGTACTTC. This codes for CASSLTLGGKETQYF. This chain connects TRBV5-4 to TRBJ2-5; TRBD2 matches 7 bases. Germline CDR1 and CDR2: SGHNT and YYREEE (reference sequence). The CDR3 is made up of 15 amino acids. V shed 1 base and J 3 bases; nucleotides not matched to a gene: 6.